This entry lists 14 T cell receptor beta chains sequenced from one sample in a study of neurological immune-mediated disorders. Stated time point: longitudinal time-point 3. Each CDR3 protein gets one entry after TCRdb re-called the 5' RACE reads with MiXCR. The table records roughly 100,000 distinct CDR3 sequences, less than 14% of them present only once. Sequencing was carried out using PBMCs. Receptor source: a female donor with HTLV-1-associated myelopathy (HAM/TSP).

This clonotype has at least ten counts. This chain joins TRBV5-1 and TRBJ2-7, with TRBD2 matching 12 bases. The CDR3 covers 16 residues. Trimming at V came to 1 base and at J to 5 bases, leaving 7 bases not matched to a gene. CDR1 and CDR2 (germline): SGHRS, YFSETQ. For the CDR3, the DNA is TGCGCCAGCAGCTTGCGGACTAGCGGGGATTCCCACGAGCAGTACTTC. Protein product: CASSLRTSGDSHEQYF.

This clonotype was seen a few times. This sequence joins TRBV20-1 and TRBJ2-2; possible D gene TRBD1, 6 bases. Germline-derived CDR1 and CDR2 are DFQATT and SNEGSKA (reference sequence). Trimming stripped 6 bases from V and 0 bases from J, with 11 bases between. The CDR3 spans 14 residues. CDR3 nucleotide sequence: TGCAGTGCGAGCCAGGGGACGAACACCGGGGAGCTGTTTTTT. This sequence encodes CSASQGTNTGELFF.

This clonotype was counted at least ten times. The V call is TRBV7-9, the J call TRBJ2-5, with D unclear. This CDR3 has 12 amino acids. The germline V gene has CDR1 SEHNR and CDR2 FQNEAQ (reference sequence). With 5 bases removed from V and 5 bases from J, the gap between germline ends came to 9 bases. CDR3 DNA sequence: TGTGCCAGCAGCCGGTTCGGGGAGACCCAGTACTTC. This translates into CASSRFGETQYF.

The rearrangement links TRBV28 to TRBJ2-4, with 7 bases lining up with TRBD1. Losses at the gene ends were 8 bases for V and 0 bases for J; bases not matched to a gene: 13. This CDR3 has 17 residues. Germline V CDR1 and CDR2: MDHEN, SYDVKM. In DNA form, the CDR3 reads TGTGCCAGCCGCAACCACAGGGGAATCTTAGCCAAAAACATTCAGTACTTC. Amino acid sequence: CASRNHRGILAKNIQYF.

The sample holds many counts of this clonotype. CDR3 nucleotides: TGTGCCAGCAGTTTATGGGTTTGGTCGTCCTACGAGCAGTACTTC. Translated, it gives CASSLWVWSSYEQYF. This chain connects TRBV28 to TRBJ2-7; D remains ambiguous. CDR3 length: 15 residues. Trimming cost V 0 bases and J 1 base, with 10 bases left between them. Germline CDR1 MDHEN, CDR2 SYDVKM.

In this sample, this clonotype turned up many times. The CDR3 sequence: CASSYSAYNEQFF. CDR3 in DNA: TGTGCCAGCAGTTACTCCGCCTACAATGAGCAGTTCTTC. The chain uses TRBV6-5 and TRBJ2-1; D gene uncertain. Germline loops: CDR1 MNHEY, CDR2 SVGAGI. Between the trimmed V and J ends, which lost 0 bases and 2 bases, there was a span of 2 bases. The CDR3 runs to 13 residues.

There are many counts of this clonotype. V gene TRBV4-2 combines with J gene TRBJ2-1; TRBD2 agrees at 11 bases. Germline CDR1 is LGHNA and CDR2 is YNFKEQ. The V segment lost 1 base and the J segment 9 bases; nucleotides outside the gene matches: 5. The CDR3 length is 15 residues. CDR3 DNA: TGTGCCAGCAGCCAAGCGGGGACTAGCGGTGGTGAGCAGTTCTTC. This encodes CASSQAGTSGGEQFF.

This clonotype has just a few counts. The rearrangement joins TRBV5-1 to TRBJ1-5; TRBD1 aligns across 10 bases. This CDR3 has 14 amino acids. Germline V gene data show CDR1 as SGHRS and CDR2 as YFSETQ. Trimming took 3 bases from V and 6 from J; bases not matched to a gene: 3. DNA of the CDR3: TGCGCCAGCAGCTCCGGGACAGGGGCTCAGCCCCAGCATTTT. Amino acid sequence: CASSSGTGAQPQHF.

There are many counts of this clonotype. The CDR3 DNA reads TGTGCCAGCAGCTTATCTCCCGAGGGCGAGCAGTACTTC. This encodes CASSLSPEGEQYF. The chain is built from TRBV7-9 and TRBJ2-7, with a weak D call TRBD2 (5 bases). The CDR3 covers 13 residues. The germline V gene has CDR1 SEHNR and CDR2 FQNEAQ (reference sequence). Trimming shortened V by 2 bases and J by 6 bases, and 11 bases separated the two germline ends.

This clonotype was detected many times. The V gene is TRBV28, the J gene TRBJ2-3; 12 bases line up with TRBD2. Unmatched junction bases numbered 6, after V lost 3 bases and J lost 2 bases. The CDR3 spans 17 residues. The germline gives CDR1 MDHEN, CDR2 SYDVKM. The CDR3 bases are TGTGCCAGCAGTTTCGTCGGACTAGCGGGGCCCACAGATACGCAGTATTTT. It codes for CASSFVGLAGPTDTQYF.

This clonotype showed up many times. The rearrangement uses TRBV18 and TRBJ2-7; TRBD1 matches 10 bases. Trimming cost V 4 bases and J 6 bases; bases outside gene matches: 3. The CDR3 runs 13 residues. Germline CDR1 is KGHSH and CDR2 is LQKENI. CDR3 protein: CASSLRTGGEQYF. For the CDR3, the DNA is TGTGCCAGCTCACTTAGGACAGGGGGCGAGCAGTACTTC.

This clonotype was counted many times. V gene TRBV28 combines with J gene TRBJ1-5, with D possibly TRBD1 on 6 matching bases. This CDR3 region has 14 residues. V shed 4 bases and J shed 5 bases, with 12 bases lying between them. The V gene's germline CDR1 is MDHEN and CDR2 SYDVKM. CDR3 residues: CASSSGQQYQPQHF. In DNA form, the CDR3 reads TGTGCCAGCAGTTCAGGACAGCAATATCAGCCCCAGCATTTT.

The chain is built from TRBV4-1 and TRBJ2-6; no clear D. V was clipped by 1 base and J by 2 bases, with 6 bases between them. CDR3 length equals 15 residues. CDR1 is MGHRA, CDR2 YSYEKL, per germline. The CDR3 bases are TGCGCCAGCAGCCAAGGCCCCCCTGGGGCCAACGTCCTGACTTTC. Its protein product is CASSQGPPGANVLTF.

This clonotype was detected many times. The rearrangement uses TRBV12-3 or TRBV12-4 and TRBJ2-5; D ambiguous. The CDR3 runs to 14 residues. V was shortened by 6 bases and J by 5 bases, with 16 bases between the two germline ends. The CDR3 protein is CASSPARREETQYF. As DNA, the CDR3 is TGTGCCAGCAGCCCGGCTCGCCGCGAGGAGACCCAGTACTTC.